These T cell receptor beta chains were read from a single sample in a study of T cells after yellow fever vaccination. MiXCR, run by TCRdb on the 5' RACE reads, gives a single entry per CDR3 protein. The sample includes some 120,000 distinct CDR3 sequences, roughly 8.9% seen only once; the top ten take around 25%. Sequenced here: CD8+ T cells sorted from PBMCs, sampled 45 days after the yellow fever booster vaccination. The source is a young man who received the YFV17D yellow fever vaccine. Both conserved end residues are part of each CDR3. D genes are given only for firm matches. Not every row has a clone size; where given, it reads once, few, many or a size class.

d_call	v_call	clone_size	j_call	cdr3_aa	cdr3_nt
NA	TRBV5-1	many	TRBJ2-7	CASSSGTVTYEQYF	TGCGCCAGCAGCTCAGGGACCGTTACCTACGAGCAGTACTTC
TRBD2	TRBV28	many	TRBJ2-2	CASSSPLISGRWTGELFF	TGTGCCAGCAGTTCACCCCTGATTAGCGGGAGATGGACCGGGGAGCTGTTTTTT
TRBD2	TRBV5-1	many	TRBJ2-1	CASSYSGTSAYNEQFF	TGCGCCAGCAGCTACTCCGGGACTAGCGCTTACAATGAGCAGTTCTTC
NA	TRBV27	many	TRBJ2-5	CASSHRRDQRGTQYF	TGTGCCAGCAGTCACCGGAGGGACCAACGGGGGACCCAGTACTTC
NA	TRBV28	many	TRBJ2-7	CASSLRAGSEQYF	TGTGCCAGCAGTTTAAGGGCAGGCAGCGAGCAGTACTTC
TRBD1	TRBV4-1	many	TRBJ2-5	CASSPGQEETQYF	TGCGCCAGCAGCCCCGGACAGGAAGAGACCCAGTACTTC
NA	TRBV6-1	many	TRBJ1-5	CASSDQPQHF	TGTGCCAGCAGCGATCAGCCCCAGCATTTT
NA	TRBV12-3/TRBV12-4	many	TRBJ1-2	CASSPGGYGYTF	TGTGCCAGCAGTCCCGGAGGGTATGGCTACACCTTC
TRBD1	TRBV12-3/TRBV12-4	few	TRBJ1-1	CARSSIEASGTGNTEAFF	TGTGCCCGCAGTTCAATCGAAGCGTCAGGGACAGGGAACACTGAAGCTTTCTTT
TRBD2	TRBV30	NA	TRBJ2-1	CACSPGTSGFLDYNEQFF	TGTGCCTGCAGCCCCGGGACTAGCGGGTTTCTGGACTACAATGAGCAGTTCTTC
NA	TRBV15	many	TRBJ2-3	CATSRVIGINTDTQYF	TGTGCCACCAGCAGAGTTATCGGGATTAACACAGATACGCAGTATTTT
NA	TRBV10-2	many	TRBJ1-1	CASSELRTVNTEAFF	TGCGCCAGCAGTGAGTTAAGGACAGTGAACACTGAAGCTTTCTTT
NA	TRBV12-3/TRBV12-4	NA	TRBJ2-1	CASSSQGGATYNEQFF	TGTGCCAGCAGTTCCCAGGGGGGTGCAACCTACAATGAGCAGTTCTTC
NA	TRBV7-2	many	TRBJ2-1	CASSSRPSPQFF	TGTGCCAGCAGCTCACGCCCCTCGCCTCAGTTCTTC
TRBD2	TRBV4-3	few	TRBJ2-1	CASSQDVGRGNEQFF	TGCGCCAGCAGCCAAGATGTCGGGAGGGGAAATGAGCAGTTCTTC
NA	TRBV29-1	many	TRBJ2-5	CSVEGGQETQYF	TGCAGCGTTGAAGGAGGCCAAGAGACCCAGTACTTC
NA	TRBV14	many	TRBJ1-4	CASSQVTNEKLFF	TGTGCCAGCAGCCAAGTCACTAATGAAAAACTGTTTTTT
TRBD2	TRBV6-5	NA	TRBJ2-4	CASKTSGTSGRAGNIQYF	TGTGCCAGCAAAACGTCCGGGACTAGCGGGAGGGCCGGAAACATTCAGTACTTC
NA	TRBV7-2	many	TRBJ2-7	CASSLAAEQYF	TGTGCCAGCAGCTTAGCCGCCGAGCAGTACTTC
TRBD1	TRBV10-3	NA	TRBJ2-3	CAISGQADRASTDTQYF	TGTGCCATCAGTGGACAAGCCGACAGGGCTAGCACAGATACGCAGTATTTT